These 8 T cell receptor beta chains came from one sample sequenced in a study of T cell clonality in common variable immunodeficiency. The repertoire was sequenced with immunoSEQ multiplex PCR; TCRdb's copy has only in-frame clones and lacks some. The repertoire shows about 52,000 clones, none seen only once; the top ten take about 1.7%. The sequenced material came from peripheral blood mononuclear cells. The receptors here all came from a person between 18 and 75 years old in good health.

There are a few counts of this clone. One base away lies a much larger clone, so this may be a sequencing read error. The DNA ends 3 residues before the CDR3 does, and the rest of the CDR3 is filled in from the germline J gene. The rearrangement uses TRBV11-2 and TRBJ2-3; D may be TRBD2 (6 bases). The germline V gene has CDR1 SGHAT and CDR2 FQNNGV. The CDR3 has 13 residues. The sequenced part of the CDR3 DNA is TGTGCCAGCAGCTTAGATGGAGGGGAGACG. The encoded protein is CASSLDGGET. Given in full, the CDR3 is CASSLDGGETQYF.

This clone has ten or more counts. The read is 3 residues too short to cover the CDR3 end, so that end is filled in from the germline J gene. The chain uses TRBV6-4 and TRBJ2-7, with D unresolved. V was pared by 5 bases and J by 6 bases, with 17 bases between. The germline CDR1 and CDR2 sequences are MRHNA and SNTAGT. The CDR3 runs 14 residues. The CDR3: CASSYDMKSGEQYF. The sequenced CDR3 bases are TGTGCCAGCAGTTACGACATGAAGTCCGGCGAG.

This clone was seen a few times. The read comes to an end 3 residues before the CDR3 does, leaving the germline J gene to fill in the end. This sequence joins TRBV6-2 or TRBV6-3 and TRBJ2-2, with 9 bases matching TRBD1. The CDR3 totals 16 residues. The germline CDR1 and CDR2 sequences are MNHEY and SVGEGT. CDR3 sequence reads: CASRRAGTGKNEKLFF. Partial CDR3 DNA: TGTGCCAGCAGGCGAGCCGGGACAGGGAAAAATGAAAAG.

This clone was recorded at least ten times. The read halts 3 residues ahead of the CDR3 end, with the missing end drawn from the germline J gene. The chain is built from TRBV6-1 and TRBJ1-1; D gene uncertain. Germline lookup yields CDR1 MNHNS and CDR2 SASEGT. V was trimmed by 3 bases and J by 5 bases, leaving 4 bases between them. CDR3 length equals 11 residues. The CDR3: CASSDRTEAFF. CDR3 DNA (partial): TGTGCCAGCAGTGACAGGACTGAA.

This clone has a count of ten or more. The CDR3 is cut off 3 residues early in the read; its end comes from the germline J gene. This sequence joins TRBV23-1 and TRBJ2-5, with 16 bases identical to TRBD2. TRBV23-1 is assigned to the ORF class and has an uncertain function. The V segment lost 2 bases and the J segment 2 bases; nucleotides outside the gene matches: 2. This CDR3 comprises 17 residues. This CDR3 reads CASSQAGLAGGQETQYF. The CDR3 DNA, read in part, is TGCGCCAGCAGTCAAGCGGGACTAGCGGGAGGGCAAGAGACC.

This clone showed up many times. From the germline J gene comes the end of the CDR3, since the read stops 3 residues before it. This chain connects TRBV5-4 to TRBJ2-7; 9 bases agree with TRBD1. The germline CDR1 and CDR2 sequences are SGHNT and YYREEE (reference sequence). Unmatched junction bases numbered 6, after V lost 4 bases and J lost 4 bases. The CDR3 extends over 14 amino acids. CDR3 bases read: TGTGCCAGCAGCCGCGAGGACAGGGGATACGAG. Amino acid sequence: CASSREDRGYE. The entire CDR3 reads CASSREDRGYEQYF.

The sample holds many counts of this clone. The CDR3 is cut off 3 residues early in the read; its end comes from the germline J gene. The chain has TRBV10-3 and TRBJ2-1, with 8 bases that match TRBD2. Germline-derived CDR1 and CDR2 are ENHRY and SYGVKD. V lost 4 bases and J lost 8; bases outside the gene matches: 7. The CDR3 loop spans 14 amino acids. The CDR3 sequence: CAISVRGGLDEQFF. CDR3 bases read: TGTGCCATCAGTGTACGGGGGGGCCTAGATGAG.

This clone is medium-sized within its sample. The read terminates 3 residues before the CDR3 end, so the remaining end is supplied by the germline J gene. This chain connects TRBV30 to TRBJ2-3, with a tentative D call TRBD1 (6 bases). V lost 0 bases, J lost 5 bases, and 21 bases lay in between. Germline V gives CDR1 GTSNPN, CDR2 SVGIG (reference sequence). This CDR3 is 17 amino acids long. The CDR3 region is CAWSVRKGAGVVDTQYF. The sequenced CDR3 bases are TGTGCCTGGAGTGTACGAAAAGGTGCAGGGGTTGTAGATACG.